This TCR beta chain is drawn from a study of shared clonotypes between healthy human individuals. Study information: Donors had three CD4 naive, three CD4 memory, two CD8 naive and one CD8 memory plate apiece.

Here immunoSEQ multiplex PCR was the method, and the copy in TCRdb shows in-frame clones only, minus some. The sample has about 680,000 clones; 92% are singletons. CD45RO-negative CD8 cells positively selected for CCR7 made up the naive population, which excluded terminally differentiated effector memory CD45RA+ cells. The CDR3 is 12 amino acids. From germline, CDR1 is MGHDK and CDR2 SYGVNS. Trimming stripped 4 bases from V and 3 bases from J, with 7 bases between. The source material was naive CD8+ T cells sorted from blood. The receptor was derived from a man aged 30 to 39 in good health. This chain connects TRBV25-1 to TRBJ2-7; the D is unclear. This CDR3 is CASSVGIYEQYF. For the CDR3, the DNA is TGTGCCAGCAGTGTGGGCATCTACGAGCAGTACTTC.